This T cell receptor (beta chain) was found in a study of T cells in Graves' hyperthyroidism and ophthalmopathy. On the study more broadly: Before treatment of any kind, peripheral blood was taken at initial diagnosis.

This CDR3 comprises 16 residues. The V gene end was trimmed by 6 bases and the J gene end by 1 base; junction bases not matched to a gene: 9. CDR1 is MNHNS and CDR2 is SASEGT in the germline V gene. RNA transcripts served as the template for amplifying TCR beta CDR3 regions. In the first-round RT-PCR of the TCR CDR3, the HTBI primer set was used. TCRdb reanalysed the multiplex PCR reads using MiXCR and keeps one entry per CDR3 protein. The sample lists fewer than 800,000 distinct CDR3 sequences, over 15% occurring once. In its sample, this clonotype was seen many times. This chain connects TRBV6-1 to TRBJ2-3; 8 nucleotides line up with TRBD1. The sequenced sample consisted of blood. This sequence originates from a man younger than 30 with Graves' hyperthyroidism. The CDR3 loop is CASRNAGGVGTDTQYF. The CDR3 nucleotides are TGTGCCAGCAGGAACGCAGGGGGCGTCGGCACAGATACGCAGTATTTT.